This T cell receptor beta chain was recorded in a study of T cells after yellow fever vaccination. Study-wide results and limits: Post-booster repertoires again held most primary-vaccination clones (roughly 95% CD4, around 90% CD8).

This clonotype was recorded many times. What it recognizes is unknown. The V gene lost 4 bases and the J gene lost 4 bases, with 10 bases spanning the gap. The CDR3 consists of 13 residues. In germline, CDR1 is DFQATT, CDR2 SNEGSKA (reference sequence). Generation of TCR cDNA used 5'RACE template switching (which added a universal primer site and UMIs). TCRdb reanalysed the 5' RACE reads using MiXCR and keeps one entry per CDR3 protein. The table includes more than 95,000 distinct CDR3 sequences, about 7% detected once. The sample here was CD4+ T cells sorted from PBMCs, taken roughly 46 days after the first yellow fever vaccination. This clonotype was sampled from a man younger than 35 who received the YFV17D yellow fever vaccine. J is TRBJ2-2 and V is TRBV20-1, with unresolved D. CDR3 in amino acids: CSAKFSGTGELFF. CDR3 DNA: TGCAGTGCTAAGTTCTCAGGCACCGGGGAGCTGTTTTTT.